This TCR beta chain was profiled in a study of cytomegalovirus exposure and HLA in healthy donors. Unmatched junction bases numbered 2, after V lost 4 bases and J lost 6 bases. CDR3 length equals 12 residues. Germline V CDR1 and CDR2: SGHTA, FQGNSA. General study points: Researchers reportedly found TCR beta sequences accurately predicted most subjects' HLA-A and HLA-B alleles. Later analysis associated a missense DCLRE1C variant with TCR beta V- and J-gene trimming. TCR beta chains numbering roughly 150 were designated cytomegalovirus-associated.

On this clone itself: Its matching antigen is unknown.

PCR used 60 Vbeta primers and 13 Jbeta primers. Profiled with immunoSEQ multiplex PCR; TCRdb holds only in-frame clones, not every one. This table has roughly 150,000 clones, around 80% appearing once. This rearrangement joins TRBV7-2 to TRBJ2-7, with 8 bases lining up with TRBD1. The sequence derives from a male donor in good health and CMV-seronegative. Sequencing input: PBMCs. This chain's CDR3 is CASSWDRREQYF. The DNA of the CDR3 is TGTGCCAGCAGCTGGGACAGGCGCGAGCAGTACTTC.